Listed below are T cell receptor beta chains from one sample, sequenced in a study of cytomegalovirus exposure and HLA in healthy donors. Profiled with immunoSEQ multiplex PCR; TCRdb holds only in-frame clones, not every one. The sample lists around 200,000 clones, 65% to 80% occurring once. Sequenced sample: PBMCs. The receptors originated from a woman in her 30s in good health and CMV-seropositive. Each CDR3 is given with its conserved first and last residue. A D gene is named only where the DNA matches it firmly.

d_gene,v_gene,CDR3aa
TRBD1,TRBV11-3,CASSPWTGSDEQYF
TRBD1,TRBV27,CASSSRDRGFGYTF
.,TRBV1,CTSSPGTAKLMTEAFF
.,TRBV4-2,CASSQDHRRRIRLYEQYF
.,TRBV5-1,CASSLAPGSTGANVLTF
TRBD2,TRBV25-1,CASHGQGTSGLYEQYF
TRBD1,TRBV7-9,CASRRQGIAEAFF
TRBD1,TRBV5-1,CASSPGQQETQYF
TRBD1,TRBV4-1,CASSQEDRGWHNEQFF
.,TRBV5-1,CASSPGGGNKNIQYF
TRBD2,TRBV10-3,CAISQLAGSYEQYF
.,TRBV7-2,CASSTGDYEQYF
.,TRBV10-3,CAIRGTTYEQYF
.,TRBV19,CASSIAAGRQFF
TRBD1,TRBV4-1,CASSQETGGDEETQYF
TRBD2,TRBV7-2,CASSPTSGGAYEQFF
.,TRBV6-5,CASSYRGVGYGYTF
.,TRBV11-3,CASSSGLTRDTEAFF
TRBD1,TRBV30,CAWMGQMNTEAFF
.,TRBV10-3,CAISEVRDSPLHF
TRBD1,TRBV11-2,CASSLTRTGAFSGNTIYF
.,TRBV6-1,CASSATYEQYF
TRBD1,TRBV4-3,CASSQDYRTGGGANVLTF
.,TRBV4-1,CASSHARRGSAEAFF
.,TRBV7-2,CASSLVPGLINEQFF
.,TRBV29-1,CSVEGKGSTDTQYF
TRBD1,TRBV4-3,CASSQAGGLTEAFF
TRBD2,TRBV7-8,CASRRGLASPYEQYF
.,TRBV11-2,CASSFFVGEGTDTQYF
.,TRBV6-1,CASIKPRLSNEQFF
.,TRBV2,CASRSGRGGANYGYTF
TRBD1,TRBV5-6,CASSPSGTGGIYEQYF
.,TRBV7-6,CASSLRGGSYEQYF
.,TRBV30,CAWSVGDSYGYTF
TRBD2,TRBV11-2,CASWRSAGVKKNTGELFF
TRBD1,TRBV11-3,CASSLVTGGAGTEAFF
.,TRBV6-5,CASSYSWGGDGQPQHF
TRBD1,TRBV18,CASSGTGHTGELFF
TRBD1,TRBV7-2,CASSFDRGPYEQYF
.,TRBV5-1,CASSLLDSEQYF
.,TRBV6-5,CASSYTRDSSEAFF